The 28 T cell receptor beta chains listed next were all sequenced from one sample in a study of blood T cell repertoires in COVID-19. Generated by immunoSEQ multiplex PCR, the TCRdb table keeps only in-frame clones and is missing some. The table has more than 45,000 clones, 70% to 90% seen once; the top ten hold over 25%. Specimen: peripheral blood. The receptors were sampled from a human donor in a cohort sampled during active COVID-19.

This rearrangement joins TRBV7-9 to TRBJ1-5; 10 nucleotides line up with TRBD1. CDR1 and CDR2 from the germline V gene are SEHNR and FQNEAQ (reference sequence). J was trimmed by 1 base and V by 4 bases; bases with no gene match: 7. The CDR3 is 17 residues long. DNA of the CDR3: TGTGCCAGCAGCTCCGCGACAGGGGGCACGAGCAATCAGCCCCAGCATTTT. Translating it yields CASSSATGGTSNQPQHF.

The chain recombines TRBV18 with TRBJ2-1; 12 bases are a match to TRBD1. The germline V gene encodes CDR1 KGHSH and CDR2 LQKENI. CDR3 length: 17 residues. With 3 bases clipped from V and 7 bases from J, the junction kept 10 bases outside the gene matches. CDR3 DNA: TGTGCCAGCTCACCTTCCGGGACAGGGGGCAATAGGAATGAGCAGTTCTTC. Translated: CASSPSGTGGNRNEQFF.

DNA of the CDR3: TGTGCCAGCAGTTTTCGGACTAGCGACGCATCAGATACGCAGTATTTT. Amino acids: CASSFRTSDASDTQYF. The V call is TRBV13, the J call TRBJ2-3, with 9 bases that match TRBD2. The CDR3 runs 16 residues. V shed 6 bases, J shed 4 bases, and the junction held 11 bases outside the gene matches. Per the germline V gene, CDR1 is PRHDT and CDR2 is FYEKMQ (reference sequence).

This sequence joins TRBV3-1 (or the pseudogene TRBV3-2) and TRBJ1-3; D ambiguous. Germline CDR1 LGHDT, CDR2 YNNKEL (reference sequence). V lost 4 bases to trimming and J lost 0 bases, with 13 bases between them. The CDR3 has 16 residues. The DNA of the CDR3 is TGTGCCAGCAGCCTCCTCCAACAGACCTCTGGAAACACCATATATTTT. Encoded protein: CASSLLQQTSGNTIYF.

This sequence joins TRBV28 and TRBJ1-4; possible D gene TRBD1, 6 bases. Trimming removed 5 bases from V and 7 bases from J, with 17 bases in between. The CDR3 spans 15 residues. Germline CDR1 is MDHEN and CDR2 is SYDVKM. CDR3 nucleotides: TGTGCCAGCAGTATTGGGGGGGGGCAGGGTGAAAAACTGTTTTTT. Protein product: CASSIGGGQGEKLFF.

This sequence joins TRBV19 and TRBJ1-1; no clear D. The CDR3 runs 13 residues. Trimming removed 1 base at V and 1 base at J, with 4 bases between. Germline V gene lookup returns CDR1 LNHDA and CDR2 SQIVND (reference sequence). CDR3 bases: TGTGCCAGTAGTATAGCAGAGAACACTGAAGCTTTCTTT. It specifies CASSIAENTEAFF.

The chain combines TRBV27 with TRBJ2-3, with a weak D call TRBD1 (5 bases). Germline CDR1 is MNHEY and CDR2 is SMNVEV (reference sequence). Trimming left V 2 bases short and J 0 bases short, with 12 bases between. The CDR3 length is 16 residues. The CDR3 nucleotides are TGTGCCAGCAGTTTACAAGGGGTTGTTAGCACAGATACGCAGTATTTT. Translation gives CASSLQGVVSTDTQYF.

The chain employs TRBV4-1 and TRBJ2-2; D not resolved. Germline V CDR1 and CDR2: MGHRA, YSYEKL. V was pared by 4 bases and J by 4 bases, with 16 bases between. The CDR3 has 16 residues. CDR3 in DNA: TGCGCCAGCAGCCCCAACCTACACTCGGGCACCGGGGAGCTGTTTTTT. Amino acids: CASSPNLHSGTGELFF.

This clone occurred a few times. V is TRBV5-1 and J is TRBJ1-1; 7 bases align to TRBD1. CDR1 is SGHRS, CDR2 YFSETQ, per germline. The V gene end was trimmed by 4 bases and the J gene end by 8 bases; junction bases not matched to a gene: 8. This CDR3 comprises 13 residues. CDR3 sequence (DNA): TGCGCCAGCAGCCTCCGACAGGGCTACGAAGCTTTCTTT. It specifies CASSLRQGYEAFF.

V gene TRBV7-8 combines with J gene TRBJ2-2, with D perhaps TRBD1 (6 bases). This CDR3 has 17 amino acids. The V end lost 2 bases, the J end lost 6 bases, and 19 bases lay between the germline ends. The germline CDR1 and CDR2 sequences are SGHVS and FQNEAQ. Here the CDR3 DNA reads TGTGCCAGCAGCTTATTTTTCGAGTCAGGGGACGCCGGGGAGCTGTTTTTT. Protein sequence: CASSLFFESGDAGELFF.

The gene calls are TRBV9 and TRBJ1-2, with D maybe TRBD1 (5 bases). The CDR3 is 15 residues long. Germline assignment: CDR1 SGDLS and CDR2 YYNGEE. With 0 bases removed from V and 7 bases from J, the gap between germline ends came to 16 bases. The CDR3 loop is CASSVGWGTAGGYTF. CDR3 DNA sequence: TGTGCCAGCAGCGTAGGTTGGGGCACGGCTGGTGGCTACACCTTC.

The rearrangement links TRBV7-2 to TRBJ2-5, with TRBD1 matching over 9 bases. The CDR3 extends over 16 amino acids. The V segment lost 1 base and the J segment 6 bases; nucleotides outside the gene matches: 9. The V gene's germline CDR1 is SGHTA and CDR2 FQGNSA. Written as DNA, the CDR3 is TGTGCCAGCAGCTTAGGTGGCACAGGGGGCGGGAAGACCCAGTACTTC. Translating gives CASSLGGTGGGKTQYF.

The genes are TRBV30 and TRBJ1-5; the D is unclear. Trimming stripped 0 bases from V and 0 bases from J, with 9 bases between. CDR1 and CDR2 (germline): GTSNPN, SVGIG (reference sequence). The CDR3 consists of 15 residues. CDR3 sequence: CAWSVRGSSNQPQHF. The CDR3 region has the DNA TGTGCCTGGAGTGTAAGAGGTAGTAGCAATCAGCCCCAGCATTTT. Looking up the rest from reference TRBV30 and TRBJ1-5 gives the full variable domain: SQTIHQWPATLVQPVGSPLSLECTVEGTSNPNLYWYRQAAGRGLQLLFYSVGIGQISSEVPQNLSASRPQDRQFILSSKKLLLSDSGFYLCAWSVRGSSNQPQHFGDGTRLSIL.

CDR3 loop: CAWSLQGIAEQFF. The CDR3, as DNA: TGTGCCTGGAGTCTACAGGGGATTGCGGAGCAGTTCTTC. The chain carries TRBV30 and TRBJ2-1; 7 nucleotides line up with TRBD1. Germline CDR1 is GTSNPN and CDR2 is SVGIG (reference sequence). The CDR3 contains 13 residues. With 2 bases clipped from V and 10 bases from J, the junction kept 8 bases outside the gene matches.

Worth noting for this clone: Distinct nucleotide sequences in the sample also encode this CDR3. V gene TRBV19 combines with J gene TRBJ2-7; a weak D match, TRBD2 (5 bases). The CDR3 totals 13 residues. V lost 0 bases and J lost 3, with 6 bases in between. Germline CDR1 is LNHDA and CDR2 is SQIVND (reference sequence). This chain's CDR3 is CASSIDRGYEQYF. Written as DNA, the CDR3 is TGTGCCAGTAGTATAGACCGGGGCTACGAGCAGTACTTC.

The CDR3 DNA is TGCGCCAGCACCGACCAGACCGCGTCGTCTAGGAATGAGCAGTTCTTC. It encodes CASTDQTASSRNEQFF. The chain links TRBV5-1 to TRBJ2-1; D is undetermined. CDR1 is SGHRS, CDR2 YFSETQ, per germline. This CDR3 has 16 residues. Trimming stripped 6 bases from V and 7 bases from J, with 23 bases between.

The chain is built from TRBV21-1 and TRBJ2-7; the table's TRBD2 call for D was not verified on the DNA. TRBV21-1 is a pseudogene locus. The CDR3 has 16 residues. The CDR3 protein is CASTGYSGLSSYEQYV. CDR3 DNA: TGTGCCAGCACCGGTTATAGCGGGTTAAGCTCCTACGAGCAGTACGTC.

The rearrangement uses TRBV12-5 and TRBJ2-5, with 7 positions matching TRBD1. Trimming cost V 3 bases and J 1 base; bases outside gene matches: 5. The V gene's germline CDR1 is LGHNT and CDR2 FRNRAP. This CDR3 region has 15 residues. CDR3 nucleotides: TGTGCTAGTGGTTTTAGGACAGGACCCCAAGAGACCCAGTACTTC. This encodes CASGFRTGPQETQYF.

CDR3: CASSPTGTDTQYF. DNA for the CDR3: TGTGCCAGCAGTCCCACAGGGACAGATACGCAGTATTTT. The gene calls are TRBV11-3 and TRBJ2-3, with a weak D call TRBD1 (6 bases). V was cut by 6 bases and J by 3 bases, with 10 bases left in between. The CDR3 is 13 amino acids. CDR1 and CDR2 from the germline V gene are SGHNT and YENEEA.

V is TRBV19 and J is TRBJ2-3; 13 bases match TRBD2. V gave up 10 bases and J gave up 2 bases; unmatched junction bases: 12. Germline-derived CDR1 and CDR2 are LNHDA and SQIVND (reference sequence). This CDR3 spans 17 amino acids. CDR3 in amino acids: CATLTRGLAGTTDTQYF. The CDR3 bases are TGTGCCACTTTAACCCGGGGACTAGCGGGGACCACAGATACGCAGTATTTT.

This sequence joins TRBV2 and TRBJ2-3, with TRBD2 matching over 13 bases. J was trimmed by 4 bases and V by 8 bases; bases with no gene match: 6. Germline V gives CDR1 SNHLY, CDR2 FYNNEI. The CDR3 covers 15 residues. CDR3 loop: CASYGTSGVADTQYF. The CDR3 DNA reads TGTGCCAGCTATGGGACTAGCGGGGTGGCAGATACGCAGTATTTT.

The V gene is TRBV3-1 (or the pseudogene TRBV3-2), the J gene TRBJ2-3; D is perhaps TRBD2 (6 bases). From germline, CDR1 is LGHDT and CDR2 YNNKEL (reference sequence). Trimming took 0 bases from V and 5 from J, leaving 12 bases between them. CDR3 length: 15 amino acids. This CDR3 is CASSQEGRGKDTQYF. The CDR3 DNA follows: TGTGCCAGCAGCCAAGAGGGGCGGGGAAAAGATACGCAGTATTTT.

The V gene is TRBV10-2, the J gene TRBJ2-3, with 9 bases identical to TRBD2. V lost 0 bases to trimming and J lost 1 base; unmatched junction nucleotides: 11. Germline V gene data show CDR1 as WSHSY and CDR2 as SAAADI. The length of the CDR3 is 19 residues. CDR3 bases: TGCGCCAGCAGTGAGTCAGGGATTAGCGGGGGCCACCGCACAGATACGCAGTATTTT. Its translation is CASSESGISGGHRTDTQYF.

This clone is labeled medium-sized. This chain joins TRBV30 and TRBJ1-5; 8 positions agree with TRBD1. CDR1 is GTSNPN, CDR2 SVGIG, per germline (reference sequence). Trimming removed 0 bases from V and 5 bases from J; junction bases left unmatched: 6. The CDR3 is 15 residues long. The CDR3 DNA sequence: TGTGCCTGGAGTGTGCCTGGACAGGGCTATCAGCCCCAGCATTTT. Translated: CAWSVPGQGYQPQHF.

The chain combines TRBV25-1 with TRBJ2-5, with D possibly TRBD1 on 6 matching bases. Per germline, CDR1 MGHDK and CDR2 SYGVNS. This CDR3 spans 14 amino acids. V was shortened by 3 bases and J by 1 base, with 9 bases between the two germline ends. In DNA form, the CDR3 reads TGTGCCAGCAGTGATGGACAGATCCAAGAGACCCAGTACTTC. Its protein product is CASSDGQIQETQYF.

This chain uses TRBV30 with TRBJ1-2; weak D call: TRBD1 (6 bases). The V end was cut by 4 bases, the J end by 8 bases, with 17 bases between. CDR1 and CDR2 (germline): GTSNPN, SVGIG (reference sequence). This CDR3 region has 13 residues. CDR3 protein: CAWNFLTGGGYTF. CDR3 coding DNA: TGTGCCTGGAACTTTCTTACGGGGGGCGGCTACACCTTC. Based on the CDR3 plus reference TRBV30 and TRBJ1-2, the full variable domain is SQTIHQWPATLVQPVGSPLSLECTVEGTSNPNLYWYRQAAGRGLQLLFYSVGIGQISSEVPQNLSASRPQDRQFILSSKKLLLSDSGFYLCAWNFLTGGGYTFGSGTRLTVV.

CDR3 DNA sequence: TGCGCCAGCAGCCAGCGGACTAGCGTGTACAATGAGCAGTTCTTC. Encoded protein: CASSQRTSVYNEQFF. The chain links TRBV4-1 to TRBJ2-1; 9 bases line up with TRBD2. The CDR3 length is 15 residues. The V gene end was trimmed by 3 bases and the J gene end by 4 bases; junction bases not matched to a gene: 4. Germline CDR1 MGHRA, CDR2 YSYEKL.

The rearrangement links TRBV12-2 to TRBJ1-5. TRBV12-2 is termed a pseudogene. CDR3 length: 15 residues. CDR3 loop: CASRPAWGGDQPQHF. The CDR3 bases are TGTGCAAGTCGCCCAGCTTGGGGGGGGGATCAGCCCCAGCATTTT.